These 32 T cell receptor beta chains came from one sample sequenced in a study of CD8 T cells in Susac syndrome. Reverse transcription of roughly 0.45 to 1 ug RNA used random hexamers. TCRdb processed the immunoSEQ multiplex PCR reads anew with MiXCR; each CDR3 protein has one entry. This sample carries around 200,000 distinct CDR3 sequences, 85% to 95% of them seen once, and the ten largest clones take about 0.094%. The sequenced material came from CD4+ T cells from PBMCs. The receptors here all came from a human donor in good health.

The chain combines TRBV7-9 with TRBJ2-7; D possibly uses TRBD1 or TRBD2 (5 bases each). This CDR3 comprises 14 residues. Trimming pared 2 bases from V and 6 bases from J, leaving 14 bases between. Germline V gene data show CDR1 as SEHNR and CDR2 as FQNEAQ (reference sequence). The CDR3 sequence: CASSLLQVAGEQYF. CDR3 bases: TGTGCCAGCAGCTTACTACAGGTGGCGGGCGAGCAGTACTTC.

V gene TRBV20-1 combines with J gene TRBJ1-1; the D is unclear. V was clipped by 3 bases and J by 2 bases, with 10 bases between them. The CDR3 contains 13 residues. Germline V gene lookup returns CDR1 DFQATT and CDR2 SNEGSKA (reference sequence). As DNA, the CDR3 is TGCAGTGCTAGTTCAGCGGGTAACACTGAAGCTTTCTTT. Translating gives CSASSAGNTEAFF.

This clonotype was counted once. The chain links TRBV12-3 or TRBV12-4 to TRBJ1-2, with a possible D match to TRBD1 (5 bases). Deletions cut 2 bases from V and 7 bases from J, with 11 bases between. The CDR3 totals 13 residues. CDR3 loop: CASSLNGGTGYTF. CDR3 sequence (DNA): TGTGCCAGCAGTTTAAACGGGGGGACTGGCTACACCTTC.

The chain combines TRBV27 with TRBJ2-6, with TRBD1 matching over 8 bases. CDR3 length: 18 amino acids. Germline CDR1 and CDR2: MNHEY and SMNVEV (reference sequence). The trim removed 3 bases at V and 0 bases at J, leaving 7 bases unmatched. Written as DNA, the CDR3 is TGTGCCAGCAGTTTCCCCCCGGGACAGGTCTCTGGGGCCAACGTCCTGACTTTC. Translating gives CASSFPPGQVSGANVLTF.

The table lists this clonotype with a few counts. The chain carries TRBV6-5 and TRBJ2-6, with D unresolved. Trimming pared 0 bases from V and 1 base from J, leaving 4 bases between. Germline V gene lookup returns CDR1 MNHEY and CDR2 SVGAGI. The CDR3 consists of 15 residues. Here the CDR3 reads CASSYSGSGANVLTF. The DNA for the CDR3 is TGTGCCAGCAGTTACTCGGGGTCTGGGGCCAACGTCCTGACTTTC.

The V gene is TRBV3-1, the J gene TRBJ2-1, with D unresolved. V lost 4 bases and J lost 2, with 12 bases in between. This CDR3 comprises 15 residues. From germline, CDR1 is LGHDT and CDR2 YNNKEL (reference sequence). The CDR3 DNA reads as TGTGCCAGCAGCCCCCTTGCGAGTGCCTACAATGAGCAGTTCTTC. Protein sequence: CASSPLASAYNEQFF.

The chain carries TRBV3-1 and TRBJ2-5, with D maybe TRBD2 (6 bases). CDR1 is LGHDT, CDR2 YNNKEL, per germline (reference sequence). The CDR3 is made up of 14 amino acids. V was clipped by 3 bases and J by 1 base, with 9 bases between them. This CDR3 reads CASSHLAFQETQYF. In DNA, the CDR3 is TGTGCCAGCAGCCATCTAGCGTTCCAAGAGACCCAGTACTTC.

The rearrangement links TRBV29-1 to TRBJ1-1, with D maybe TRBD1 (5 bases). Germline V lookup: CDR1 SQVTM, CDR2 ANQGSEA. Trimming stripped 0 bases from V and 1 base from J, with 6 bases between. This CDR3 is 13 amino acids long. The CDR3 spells CSVEETGNTEAFF. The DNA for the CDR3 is TGCAGCGTTGAAGAAACAGGGAACACTGAAGCTTTCTTT.

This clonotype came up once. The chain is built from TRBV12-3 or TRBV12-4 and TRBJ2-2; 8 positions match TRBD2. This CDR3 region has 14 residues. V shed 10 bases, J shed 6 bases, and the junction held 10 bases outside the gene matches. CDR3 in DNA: TGTGCCATCTTCGGGACTAGTCCCTCCGGGGAGCTGTTTTTT. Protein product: CAIFGTSPSGELFF.

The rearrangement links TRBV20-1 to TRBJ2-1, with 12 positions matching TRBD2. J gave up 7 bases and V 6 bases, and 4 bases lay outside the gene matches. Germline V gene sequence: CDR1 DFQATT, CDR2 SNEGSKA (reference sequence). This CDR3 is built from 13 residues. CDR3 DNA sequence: TGCAGTGCACTAGCGGGAGGCGGGAATGAGCAGTTCTTC. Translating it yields CSALAGGGNEQFF.

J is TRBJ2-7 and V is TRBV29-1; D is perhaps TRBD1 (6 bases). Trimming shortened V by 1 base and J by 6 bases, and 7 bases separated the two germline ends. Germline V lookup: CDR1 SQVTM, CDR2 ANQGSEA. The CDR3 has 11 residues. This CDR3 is CSVEVGGEQYF. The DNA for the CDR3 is TGCAGCGTTGAAGTAGGGGGCGAGCAGTACTTC.

CDR3 loop: CASSVGFTNEKLFF. The CDR3 DNA follows: TGTGCCAGCAGCGTGGGGTTCACTAATGAAAAACTGTTTTTT. J is TRBJ1-4 and V is TRBV9; D uncertain. The germline CDR1 and CDR2 sequences are SGDLS and YYNGEE. V lost 2 bases, J lost 2 bases, and 7 bases lay in between. CDR3 length: 14 amino acids.

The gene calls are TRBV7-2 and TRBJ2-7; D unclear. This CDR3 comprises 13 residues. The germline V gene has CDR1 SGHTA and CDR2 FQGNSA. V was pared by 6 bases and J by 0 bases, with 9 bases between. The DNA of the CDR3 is TGTGCCAGCAGGGCAGCGAGCTCCTACGAGCAGTACTTC. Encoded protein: CASRAASSYEQYF. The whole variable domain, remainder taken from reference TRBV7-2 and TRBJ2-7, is GAGVSQSPSNKVTEKGKDVELRCDPISGHTALYWYRQSLGQGLEFLIYFQGNSAPDKSGLPSDRFSAERTGGSVSTLTIQRTQQEDSAVYLCASRAASSYEQYFGPGTRLTVT.

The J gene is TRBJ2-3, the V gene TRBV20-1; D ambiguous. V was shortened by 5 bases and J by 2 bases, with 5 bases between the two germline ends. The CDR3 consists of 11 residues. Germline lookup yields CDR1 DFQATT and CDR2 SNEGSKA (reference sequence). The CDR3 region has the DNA TGCAGTGCTCCTTCCACAGATACGCAGTATTTT. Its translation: CSAPSTDTQYF.

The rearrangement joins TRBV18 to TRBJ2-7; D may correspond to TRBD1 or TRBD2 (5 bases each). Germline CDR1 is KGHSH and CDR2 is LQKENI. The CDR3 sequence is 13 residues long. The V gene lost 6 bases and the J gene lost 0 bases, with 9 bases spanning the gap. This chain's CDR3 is CASSAGSSYEQYF. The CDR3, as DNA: TGTGCCAGCTCCGCAGGGAGCTCCTACGAGCAGTACTTC.

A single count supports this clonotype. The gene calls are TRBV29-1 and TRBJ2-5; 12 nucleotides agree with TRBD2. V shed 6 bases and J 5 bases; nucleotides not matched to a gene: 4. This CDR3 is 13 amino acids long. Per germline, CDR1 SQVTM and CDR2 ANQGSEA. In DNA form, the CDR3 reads TGCAGCGTCCAAGGACTAGCGGGGGAGACCCAGTACTTC. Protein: CSVQGLAGETQYF.

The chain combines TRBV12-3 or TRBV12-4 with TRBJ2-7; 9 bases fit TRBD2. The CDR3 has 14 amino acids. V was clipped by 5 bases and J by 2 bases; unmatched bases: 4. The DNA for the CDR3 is TGTGCCAGCAGTCTACTAGCGGGCCCCTACGAGCAGTACTTC. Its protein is CASSLLAGPYEQYF.

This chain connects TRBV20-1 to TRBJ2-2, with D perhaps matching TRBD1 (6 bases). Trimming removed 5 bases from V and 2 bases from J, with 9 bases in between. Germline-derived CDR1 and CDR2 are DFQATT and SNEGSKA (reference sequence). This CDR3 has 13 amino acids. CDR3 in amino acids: CSAYRVNTGELFF. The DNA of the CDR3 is TGCAGTGCTTACAGGGTCAACACCGGGGAGCTGTTTTTT.

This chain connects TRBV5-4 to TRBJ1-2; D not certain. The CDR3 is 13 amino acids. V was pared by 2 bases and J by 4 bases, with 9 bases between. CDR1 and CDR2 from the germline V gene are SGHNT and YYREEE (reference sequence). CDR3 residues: CASSLTGIYGYTF. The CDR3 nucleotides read TGTGCCAGCAGCTTAACGGGGATCTATGGCTACACCTTC.

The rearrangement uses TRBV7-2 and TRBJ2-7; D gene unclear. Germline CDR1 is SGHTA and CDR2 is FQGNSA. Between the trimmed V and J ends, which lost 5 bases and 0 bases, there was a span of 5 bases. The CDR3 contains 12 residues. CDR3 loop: CASSIRSYEQYF. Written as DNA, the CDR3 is TGTGCCAGCAGCATCCGCTCCTACGAGCAGTACTTC.

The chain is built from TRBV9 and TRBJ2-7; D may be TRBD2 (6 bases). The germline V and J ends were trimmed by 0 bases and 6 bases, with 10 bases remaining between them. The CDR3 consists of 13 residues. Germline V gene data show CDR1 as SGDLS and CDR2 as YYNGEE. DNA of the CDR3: TGTGCCAGCAGCGTAGCTAGCGAGGGCGAGCAGTACTTC. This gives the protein CASSVASEGEQYF.

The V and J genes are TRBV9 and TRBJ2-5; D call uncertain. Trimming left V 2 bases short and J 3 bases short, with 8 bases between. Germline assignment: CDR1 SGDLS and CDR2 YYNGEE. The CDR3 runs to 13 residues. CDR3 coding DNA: TGTGCCAGCAGCGTCGGGCCTGAAGAGACCCAGTACTTC. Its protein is CASSVGPEETQYF.

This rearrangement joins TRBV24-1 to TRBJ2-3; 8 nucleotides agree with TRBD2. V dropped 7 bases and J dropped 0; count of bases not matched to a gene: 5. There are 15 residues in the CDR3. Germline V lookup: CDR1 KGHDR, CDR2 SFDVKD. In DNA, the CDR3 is TGTGCCACCAGCGGGACTAGGTTTAGCACAGATACGCAGTATTTT. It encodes CATSGTRFSTDTQYF.

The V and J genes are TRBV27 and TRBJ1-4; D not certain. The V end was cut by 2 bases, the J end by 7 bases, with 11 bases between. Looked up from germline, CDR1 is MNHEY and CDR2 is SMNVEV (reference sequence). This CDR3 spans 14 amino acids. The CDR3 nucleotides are TGTGCCAGCAGTTTACGGGGAATCGGTGAAAAACTGTTTTTT. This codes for CASSLRGIGEKLFF.

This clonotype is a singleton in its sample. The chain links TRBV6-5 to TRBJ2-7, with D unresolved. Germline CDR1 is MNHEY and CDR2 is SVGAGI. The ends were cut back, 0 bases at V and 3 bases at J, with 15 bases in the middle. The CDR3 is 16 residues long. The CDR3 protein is CASSYSPAAQGYEQYV. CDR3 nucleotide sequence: TGTGCCAGCAGTTACTCGCCGGCGGCCCAAGGCTACGAGCAGTACGTC.

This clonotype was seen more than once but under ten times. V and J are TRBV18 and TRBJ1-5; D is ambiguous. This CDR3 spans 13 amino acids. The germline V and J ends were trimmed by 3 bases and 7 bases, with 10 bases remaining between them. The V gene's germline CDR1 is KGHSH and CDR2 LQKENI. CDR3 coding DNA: TGTGCCAGCTCACCCCCGGGAGGGCAGCCCCAGCATTTT. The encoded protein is CASSPPGGQPQHF.

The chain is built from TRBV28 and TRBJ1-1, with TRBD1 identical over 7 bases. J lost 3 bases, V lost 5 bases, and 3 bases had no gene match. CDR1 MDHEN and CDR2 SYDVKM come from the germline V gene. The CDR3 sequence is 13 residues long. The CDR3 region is CASSQGEYTEAFF. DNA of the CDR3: TGTGCCAGCAGTCAGGGGGAATACACTGAAGCTTTCTTT.

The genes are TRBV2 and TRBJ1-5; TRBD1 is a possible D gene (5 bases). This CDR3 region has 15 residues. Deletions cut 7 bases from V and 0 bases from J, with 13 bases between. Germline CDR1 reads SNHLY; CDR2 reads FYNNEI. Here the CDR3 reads CASTDARVSNQPQHF. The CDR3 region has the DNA TGTGCCAGCACCGACGCCAGGGTTAGCAATCAGCCCCAGCATTTT.

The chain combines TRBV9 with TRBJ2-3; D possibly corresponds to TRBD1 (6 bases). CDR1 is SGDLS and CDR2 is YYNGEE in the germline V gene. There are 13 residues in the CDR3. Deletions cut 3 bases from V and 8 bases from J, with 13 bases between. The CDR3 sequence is CASSASGESTQYF. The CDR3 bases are TGTGCCAGCAGCGCTTCAGGGGAAAGTACGCAGTATTTT.

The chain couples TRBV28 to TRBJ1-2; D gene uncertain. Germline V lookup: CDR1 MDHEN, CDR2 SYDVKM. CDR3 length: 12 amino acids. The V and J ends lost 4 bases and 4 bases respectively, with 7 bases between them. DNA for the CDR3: TGTGCCAGCAGTTACGAGGGCTATGGCTACACCTTC. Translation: CASSYEGYGYTF.

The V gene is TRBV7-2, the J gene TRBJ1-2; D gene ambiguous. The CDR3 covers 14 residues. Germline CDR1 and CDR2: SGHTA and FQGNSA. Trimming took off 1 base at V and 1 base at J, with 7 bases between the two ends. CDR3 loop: CASSLGGYNYGYTF. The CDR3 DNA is TGTGCCAGCAGCTTAGGAGGTTATAACTATGGCTACACCTTC.

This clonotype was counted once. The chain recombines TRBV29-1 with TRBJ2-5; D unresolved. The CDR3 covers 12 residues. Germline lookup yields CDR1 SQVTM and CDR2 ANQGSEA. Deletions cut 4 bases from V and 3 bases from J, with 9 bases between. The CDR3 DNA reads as TGCAGCGTTGGACCAGAGGAAGAGACCCAGTACTTC. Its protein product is CSVGPEEETQYF. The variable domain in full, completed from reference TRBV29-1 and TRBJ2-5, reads SAVISQKPSRDICQRGTSLTIQCQVDSQVTMMFWYRQQPGQSLTLIATANQGSEATYESGFVIDKFPISRPNLTFSTLTVSNMSPEDSSIYLCSVGPEEETQYFGPGTRLLVL.